Listed below are T cell receptor beta chains from one sample, sequenced in a study of blood T cells in healthy people across ages. TCRdb redid the calling of the 5' RACE reads with MiXCR, one entry per CDR3 protein. The sample shows some 1.5 million distinct CDR3 sequences, 25% to 30% of them seen only once. The material sequenced was blood. The receptors shown here come from a woman in her twenties or thirties in good health. Each CDR3 is given with its conserved first and last residue. The D gene is left open where the match is weak. Rows give clone size only sometimes, using once, few, many, or a class for an expanded clone.

j_gene: TRBJ1-1; abundance: NA; d_gene: NA; v_gene: TRBV20-1; CDR3aa: CSARAQMNTEAFF; CDR3nt: TGCAGTGCTAGAGCTCAGATGAACACTGAAGCTTTCTTT
j_gene: TRBJ2-5; abundance: NA; d_gene: TRBD1; v_gene: TRBV28; CDR3aa: CASSILSGTGQETQYF; CDR3nt: TGTGCCAGCAGCATACTTTCCGGGACAGGGCAAGAGACCCAGTACTTC
j_gene: TRBJ1-2; abundance: NA; d_gene: NA; v_gene: TRBV14; CDR3aa: CASSEALNSHGYTF; CDR3nt: TGTGCCAGCAGCGAAGCCCTCAACAGCCATGGCTACACCTTC
j_gene: TRBJ2-7; abundance: few; d_gene: NA; v_gene: TRBV20-1; CDR3aa: CSAGVGGTNYEQYF; CDR3nt: TGCAGTGCTGGGGTGGGGGGGACAAACTACGAGCAGTACTTC
j_gene: TRBJ1-2; abundance: NA; d_gene: TRBD1; v_gene: TRBV27; CDR3aa: CASTNRGTDSGYTF; CDR3nt: TGTGCCAGCACAAACAGGGGAACCGATTCCGGCTACACCTTC
j_gene: TRBJ2-7; abundance: many; d_gene: NA; v_gene: TRBV29-1; CDR3aa: CSVEGVNSYEQYF; CDR3nt: TGCAGCGTTGAGGGGGTCAACTCCTACGAGCAGTACTTC
j_gene: TRBJ2-3; abundance: NA; d_gene: NA; v_gene: TRBV7-2; CDR3aa: CASSFREGADTQYF; CDR3nt: TGTGCCAGCAGCTTCAGGGAGGGGGCAGATACGCAGTATTTT
j_gene: TRBJ2-3; abundance: few; d_gene: NA; v_gene: TRBV20-1; CDR3aa: CSAINPQGSDTQYF; CDR3nt: TGCAGTGCTATAAACCCCCAAGGGTCAGATACGCAGTATTTT
j_gene: TRBJ2-1; abundance: few; d_gene: NA; v_gene: TRBV5-1; CDR3aa: CASSYASVNEQFF; CDR3nt: TGCGCCAGCAGTTACGCTAGCGTCAATGAGCAGTTCTTC
j_gene: TRBJ2-3; abundance: NA; d_gene: NA; v_gene: TRBV2; CDR3aa: CASSEGWGDTQYF; CDR3nt: TGTGCCAGCAGTGAAGGTTGGGGGGATACGCAGTATTTT
j_gene: TRBJ2-7; abundance: NA; d_gene: NA; v_gene: TRBV3-1; CDR3aa: CASSPRLQSSYNEQYF; CDR3nt: TGTGCCAGCAGCCCAAGACTCCAAAGCTCCTACAATGAGCAGTACTTC
j_gene: TRBJ1-2; abundance: many; d_gene: NA; v_gene: TRBV5-1; CDR3aa: CASSLEGNLIDGYTF; CDR3nt: TGCGCCAGCAGCTTGGAGGGGAACCTGATCGATGGCTACACCTTC
j_gene: TRBJ2-3; abundance: many; d_gene: NA; v_gene: TRBV7-2; CDR3aa: CASSSSGSGTDTQYF; CDR3nt: TGTGCCAGCAGCTCGTCCGGGTCAGGCACAGATACGCAGTATTTT
j_gene: TRBJ1-5; abundance: few; d_gene: NA; v_gene: TRBV6-5; CDR3aa: CASSYRGPGYSNQPQHF; CDR3nt: TGTGCCAGCAGTTACCGGGGTCCGGGTTATAGCAATCAGCCCCAGCATTTT
j_gene: TRBJ2-7; abundance: NA; d_gene: NA; v_gene: TRBV6-1; CDR3aa: CASIERDGPYEQYF; CDR3nt: TGTGCCAGCATTGAACGGGACGGACCCTACGAGCAGTACTTC
j_gene: TRBJ2-1; abundance: NA; d_gene: NA; v_gene: TRBV5-1; CDR3aa: CASSRSEYSYNEQFF; CDR3nt: TGCGCCAGCAGCCGGAGCGAGTACTCCTACAATGAGCAGTTCTTC
j_gene: TRBJ1-2; abundance: few; d_gene: NA; v_gene: TRBV5-1; CDR3aa: CAGTQSWGRPNYGYTF; CDR3nt: TGCGCCGGCACCCAAAGCTGGGGGCGGCCTAACTATGGCTACACCTTC
j_gene: TRBJ2-6; abundance: many; d_gene: TRBD1; v_gene: TRBV5-1; CDR3aa: CASSSGQGATGANVLTF; CDR3nt: TGCGCCAGCAGTTCCGGACAGGGGGCTACCGGGGCCAACGTCCTGACTTTC
j_gene: TRBJ1-4; abundance: NA; d_gene: NA; v_gene: TRBV6-5; CDR3aa: CASSLQPADEKLFF; CDR3nt: TGTGCCAGCAGTCTACAGCCAGCGGATGAAAAACTGTTTTTT
j_gene: TRBJ1-5; abundance: NA; d_gene: NA; v_gene: TRBV5-5; CDR3aa: CASSPGGLLSNQPQHF; CDR3nt: TGTGCCAGCAGCCCGGGGGGCCTCCTTAGCAATCAGCCCCAGCATTTT
j_gene: TRBJ2-1; abundance: many; d_gene: TRBD1; v_gene: TRBV9; CDR3aa: CASSGRDSITNEQFF; CDR3nt: TGTGCCAGCAGCGGCCGGGACAGTATTACTAATGAGCAGTTCTTC
j_gene: TRBJ2-1; abundance: NA; d_gene: NA; v_gene: TRBV5-5; CDR3aa: CASSLSQGTFSNEQFF; CDR3nt: TGTGCCAGCAGCTTGTCCCAGGGTACCTTTTCCAATGAGCAGTTCTTC
j_gene: TRBJ2-7; abundance: many; d_gene: NA; v_gene: TRBV20-1; CDR3aa: CSARGGPRVGETYEQYF; CDR3nt: TGCAGTGCTAGAGGCGGACCCCGGGTAGGAGAGACCTACGAGCAGTACTTC
j_gene: TRBJ2-5; abundance: NA; d_gene: NA; v_gene: TRBV6-5; CDR3aa: CASSYSRPETQYF; CDR3nt: TGTGCCAGCAGTTACTCCCGTCCGGAGACCCAGTACTTC
j_gene: TRBJ2-5; abundance: NA; d_gene: NA; v_gene: TRBV21-1; CDR3aa: CASSMGPEETQYF; CDR3nt: TGTGCCAGCAGCATGGGTCCAGAAGAGACCCAGTACTTC
j_gene: TRBJ2-3; abundance: few; d_gene: TRBD2; v_gene: TRBV20-1; CDR3aa: CSAYTSGGVYTQYF; CDR3nt: TGCAGTGCTTACACTAGCGGGGGGGTTTATACGCAGTATTTT
j_gene: TRBJ2-7; abundance: NA; d_gene: NA; v_gene: TRBV2; CDR3aa: CASNEVSGPNYEQYF; CDR3nt: TGTGCCAGCAATGAGGTTTCGGGCCCCAACTACGAGCAGTACTTC
j_gene: TRBJ2-3; abundance: NA; d_gene: NA; v_gene: TRBV7-2; CDR3aa: CASSLSSLRQPVTDTQYF; CDR3nt: TGTGCCAGCAGCTTATCTTCCTTGAGACAGCCAGTCACAGATACGCAGTATTTT
j_gene: TRBJ2-3; abundance: NA; d_gene: TRBD2; v_gene: TRBV27; CDR3aa: CASSSPGIGGAGDTQYF; CDR3nt: TGTGCCAGCAGTTCGCCTGGGATCGGGGGGGCCGGAGATACGCAGTATTTT
j_gene: TRBJ2-1; abundance: few; d_gene: NA; v_gene: TRBV20-1; CDR3aa: CSASLGLQYNEQFF; CDR3nt: TGCAGTGCTAGTCTCGGACTCCAATACAATGAGCAGTTCTTC
j_gene: TRBJ1-6; abundance: NA; d_gene: NA; v_gene: TRBV14; CDR3aa: CASSQDQPWVYNSPLHF; CDR3nt: TGTGCCAGCAGCCAAGATCAACCTTGGGTTTATAATTCACCCCTCCACTTT
j_gene: TRBJ2-3; abundance: few; d_gene: NA; v_gene: TRBV12-3/TRBV12-4; CDR3aa: CASRPAGYPLTDTQYF; CDR3nt: TGTGCCAGCAGGCCTGCTGGCTACCCCCTCACAGATACGCAGTATTTT
j_gene: TRBJ2-7; abundance: few; d_gene: NA; v_gene: TRBV15; CDR3aa: CATSRDEVGEQYF; CDR3nt: TGTGCCACCAGCAGAGATGAGGTCGGCGAGCAGTACTTC
j_gene: TRBJ2-7; abundance: few; d_gene: TRBD2; v_gene: TRBV7-2; CDR3aa: CAISPGGSLEQYF; CDR3nt: TGTGCCATCAGCCCCGGGGGGTCTTTGGAGCAGTACTTC
j_gene: TRBJ2-3; abundance: NA; d_gene: NA; v_gene: TRBV20-1; CDR3aa: CSASELISTDTQYF; CDR3nt: TGCAGTGCTAGCGAACTCATTAGCACAGATACGCAGTATTTT
j_gene: TRBJ2-5; abundance: many; d_gene: NA; v_gene: TRBV7-2; CDR3aa: CASSYSGTPQETQYF; CDR3nt: TGTGCCAGCAGCTACTCCGGGACCCCGCAAGAGACCCAGTACTTC
j_gene: TRBJ2-1; abundance: few; d_gene: TRBD2; v_gene: TRBV24-1; CDR3aa: CATSDPSGSGNEQFF; CDR3nt: TGTGCCACCAGTGACCCTAGCGGGAGTGGCAATGAGCAGTTCTTC
j_gene: TRBJ1-2; abundance: NA; d_gene: TRBD1; v_gene: TRBV5-1; CDR3aa: CASSVGGQVTYGYTF; CDR3nt: TGCGCCAGCAGCGTCGGGGGACAGGTGACCTATGGCTACACCTTC
j_gene: TRBJ2-3; abundance: NA; d_gene: TRBD1; v_gene: TRBV7-9; CDR3aa: CASSLAGTGKFDTQYF; CDR3nt: TGTGCCAGCAGCCTAGCAGGGACAGGGAAATTTGATACGCAGTATTTT
j_gene: TRBJ2-5; abundance: NA; d_gene: NA; v_gene: TRBV7-2; CDR3aa: CASSRGLLKETQYF; CDR3nt: TGTGCCAGCAGCCGGGGACTGCTAAAAGAGACCCAGTACTTC
j_gene: TRBJ1-1; abundance: few; d_gene: NA; v_gene: TRBV28; CDR3aa: CASRKSGLMNTEAFF; CDR3nt: TGTGCCAGCAGAAAATCGGGACTGATGAACACTGAAGCTTTCTTT
j_gene: TRBJ2-3; abundance: NA; d_gene: NA; v_gene: TRBV27; CDR3aa: CASSPYQKIARPHRTDTQYF; CDR3nt: TGTGCCAGCAGTCCCTATCAGAAAATAGCGAGACCCCACAGGACAGATACGCAGTATTTT